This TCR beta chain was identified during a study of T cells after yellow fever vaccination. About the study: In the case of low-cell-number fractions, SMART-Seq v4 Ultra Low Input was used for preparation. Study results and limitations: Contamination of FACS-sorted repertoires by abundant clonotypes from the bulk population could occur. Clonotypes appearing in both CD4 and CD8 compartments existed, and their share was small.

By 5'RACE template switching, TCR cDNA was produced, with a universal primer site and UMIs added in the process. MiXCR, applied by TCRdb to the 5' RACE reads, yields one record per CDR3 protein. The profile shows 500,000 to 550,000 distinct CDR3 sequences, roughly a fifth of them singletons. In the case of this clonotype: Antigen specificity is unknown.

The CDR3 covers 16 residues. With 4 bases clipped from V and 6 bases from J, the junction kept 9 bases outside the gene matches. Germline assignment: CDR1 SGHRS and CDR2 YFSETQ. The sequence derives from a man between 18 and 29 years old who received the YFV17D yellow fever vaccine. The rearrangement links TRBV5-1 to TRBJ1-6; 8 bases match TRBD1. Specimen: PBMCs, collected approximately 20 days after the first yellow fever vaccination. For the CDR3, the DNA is TGCGCCAGCAGCCCAGGACAGGGTCCCTTTAATTCACCCCTCCACTTT. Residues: CASSPGQGPFNSPLHF.